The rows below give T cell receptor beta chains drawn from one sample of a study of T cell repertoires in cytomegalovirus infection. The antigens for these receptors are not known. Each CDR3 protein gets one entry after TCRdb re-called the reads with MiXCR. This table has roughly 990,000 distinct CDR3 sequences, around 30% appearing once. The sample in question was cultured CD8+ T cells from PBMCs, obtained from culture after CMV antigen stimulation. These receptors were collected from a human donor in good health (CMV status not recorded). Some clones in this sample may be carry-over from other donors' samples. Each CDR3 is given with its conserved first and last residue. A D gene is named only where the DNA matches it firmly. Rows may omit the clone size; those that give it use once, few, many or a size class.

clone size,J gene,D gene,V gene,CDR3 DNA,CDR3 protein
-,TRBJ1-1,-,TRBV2,TGTGCCAGCAGCTTTGCTGGGCCTGAAGCTTTCTTT,CASSFAGPEAFF
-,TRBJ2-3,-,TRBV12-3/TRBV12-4,TGTGCCAGCAGTTTCGGCGGGAATACGCAGTATTTT,CASSFGGNTQYF
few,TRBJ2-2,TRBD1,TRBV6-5,TGTGCCAGCCGTACTGAGACAGGGGTGGGGGAGCTGTTTTTT,CASRTETGVGELFF
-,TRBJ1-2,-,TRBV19,TGTGCCAGTAGCCCCTCCGTCGGGGCAGAAGTCTACACCTTC,CASSPSVGAEVYTF
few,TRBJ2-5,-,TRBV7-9,TGTGCCAGCAGCTTAGGGTCAAGGGGCATACAAGAGACCCAGTACTTC,CASSLGSRGIQETQYF
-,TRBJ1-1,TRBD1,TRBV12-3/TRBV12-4,TGTGCCAGCAGTTTTGTTGTAGTGACAGGGGGGAGAGAGCGCACTGAAGCTTTCTTT,CASSFVVVTGGRERTEAFF
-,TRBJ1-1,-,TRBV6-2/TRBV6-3,TGTGCCAGCAGTTACTCGATCACGGGACCCGCCGAGGGCCTGAACACTGAAGCTTTCTTT,CASSYSITGPAEGLNTEAFF
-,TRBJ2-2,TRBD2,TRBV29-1,TGCAGCGTTGAAGATTGGACTAGCGGGGCGAACACCGGGGAGCTGTTTTTT,CSVEDWTSGANTGELFF
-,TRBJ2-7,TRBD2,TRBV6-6,TGTGCCAGCAGCGGGGGGGCCCGATACGAGCAGTACTTC,CASSGGARYEQYF
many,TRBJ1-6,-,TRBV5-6,TGTGCCAGCACCGTCGGCGCGGTTCATAATTCACCCCTCCACTTT,CASTVGAVHNSPLHF
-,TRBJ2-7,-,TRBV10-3,TGTGCCATCAGTGAGGAAGGCCTAGTCACCGAGCAGTACTTC,CAISEEGLVTEQYF
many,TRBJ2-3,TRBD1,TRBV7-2,TGTGCCAGCAGCTCGCCCGGGGACAGGGGCTTCACAGATACGCAGTATTTT,CASSSPGDRGFTDTQYF
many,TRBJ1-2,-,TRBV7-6,TGTGCCAGCAGCTTAGACCCGGGGCAGACCTCCTATGGCTACACCTTC,CASSLDPGQTSYGYTF
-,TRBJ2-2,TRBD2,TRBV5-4,TGTGCCAGCAGCGGAGAGACTAGCGGGGATGCCGGGGAGCTGTTTTTT,CASSGETSGDAGELFF
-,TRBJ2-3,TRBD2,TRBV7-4,TGTGCCAGCAGCCCTGAGCGGGGGCACACGGCAGATACGCAGTATTTT,CASSPERGHTADTQYF
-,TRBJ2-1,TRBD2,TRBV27,TGTGCCAACAGTTTATCCCGAGCGGGGGGCCACAATGAGCAGTTCTTC,CANSLSRAGGHNEQFF
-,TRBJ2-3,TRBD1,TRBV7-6,TGTGCCAGCAGCTTCGGAAGGGACAGGGATTTTCGCACAGATACGCAGTATTTT,CASSFGRDRDFRTDTQYF
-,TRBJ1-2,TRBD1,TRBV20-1,TGCAGTGCTAAGGGGGACAGGGGAAATTGGGGCTATGGCTACACCTTC,CSAKGDRGNWGYGYTF
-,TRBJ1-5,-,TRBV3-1,TGTGCCAGCAGCCCCCGGGGGGGGGTCAATCAGCCCCAGCATTTT,CASSPRGGVNQPQHF
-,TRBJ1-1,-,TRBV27,TGTGCCAGCAGTTTCTGGGGAAACACTGAAGCTTTGTTT,CASSFWGNTEALF
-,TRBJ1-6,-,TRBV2,TGTGCCAGCAGGGACAGCAGCTCCTATAATTCACCCCTCCACTTT,CASRDSSSYNSPLHF
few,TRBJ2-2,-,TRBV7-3,TGTGCCAGCAGCTTAAAGTGGACGCACCCCCAGCAGCACACCGGGGAGCTGTTTTTT,CASSLKWTHPQQHTGELFF
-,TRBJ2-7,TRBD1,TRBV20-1,TGCAGTGCTAGAGTTTCTAGGACAGGGTTCAACGAGCAGTACTTC,CSARVSRTGFNEQYF
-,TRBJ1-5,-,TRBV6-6,TGTGCCAGCACTCTGGTCGTTTGGGACGAGTCCTTAAATCAGCCCCAGCATTTT,CASTLVVWDESLNQPQHF
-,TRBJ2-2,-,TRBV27,TGTGCCAGCAGCTACTTAGGAGGGCCCGGGGAGCTGTTTTTT,CASSYLGGPGELFF
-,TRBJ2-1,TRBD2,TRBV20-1,TGCAGTGCTAGAGGGACTAGCGGGGGGCAAGTCTACAATTATGAGCAGTTCTTC,CSARGTSGGQVYNYEQFF
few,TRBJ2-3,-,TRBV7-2,TGTGCCAGCAGCTTAGAGGTCAGAGGCGCAGATACGCAGTATTTT,CASSLEVRGADTQYF
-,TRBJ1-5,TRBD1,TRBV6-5,TGTGCCAGCAGTGAAGGGACAGGGCTCACAGATACGCAGCATTTT,CASSEGTGLTDTQHF
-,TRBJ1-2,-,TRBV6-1,TGTGCCAGCAGTGTTCCGGGACAAAGCTATGGCTACACCTTC,CASSVPGQSYGYTF
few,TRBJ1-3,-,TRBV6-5,TGTGCCAGCAAGGTCGGGGGCTCTGGAAACACCATATATTTT,CASKVGGSGNTIYF
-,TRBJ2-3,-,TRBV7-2,TGTGCCAGCAGCTTCCTACTACTAGCAGCCACAGATACGCAGTATTTT,CASSFLLLAATDTQYF
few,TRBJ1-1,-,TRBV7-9,TGTGCCAGCAGCACCCGAGCGAGCAGGGTATCTGGGGGCACTGAAGCTTTCTTT,CASSTRASRVSGGTEAFF
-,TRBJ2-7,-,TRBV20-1,TGCAGTGCTAGTTCCGCTATTGAGTACGAGCAGTACTTC,CSASSAIEYEQYF
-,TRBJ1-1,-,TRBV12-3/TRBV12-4,TGTGCCAGCAGTTTTGTAGCGTTGACTGAAGCTTTCTTT,CASSFVALTEAFF
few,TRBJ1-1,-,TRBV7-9,TGTGCCAGCAGCCCGAGGGATAAGGGCATGAACACTGAAGCTTTCTTT,CASSPRDKGMNTEAFF
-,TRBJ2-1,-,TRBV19,TGTGCCAGTAGTATAGCAGGGCGAGCCTACAATGAGCAGTTCTTC,CASSIAGRAYNEQFF
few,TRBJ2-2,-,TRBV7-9,TGTGCCAGCAGCTCACAGGGAACCGCCGGGGAGCTGTTTTTT,CASSSQGTAGELFF
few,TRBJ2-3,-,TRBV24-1,TGTGCCACCAGTGAAACGGGGATCACAGATACGCAGTATTTT,CATSETGITDTQYF
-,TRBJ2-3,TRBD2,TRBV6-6,TGTGCCAGCAGGCCCAAGGGAGCGGGGCTACAAGATACGCAGTATTTT,CASRPKGAGLQDTQYF
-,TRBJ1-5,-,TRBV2,TGTGCCAGCCGACACTACAATCAGCCCCAGCATTTT,CASRHYNQPQHF
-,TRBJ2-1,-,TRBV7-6,TGTGCCAGCAGCGCTAGCTCCCTCGGCAATGAGCAGTTCTTC,CASSASSLGNEQFF
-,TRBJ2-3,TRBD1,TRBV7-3,TGTGCCAGCAGCTTTGGGGAACAGGGGGCCGTGTGGCAGTATTTT,CASSFGEQGAVWQYF
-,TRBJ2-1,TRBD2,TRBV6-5,TGTGCCAGCAGCCGAGTAGCGGGGGGGTACAATGAGCAGTTCTTC,CASSRVAGGYNEQFF
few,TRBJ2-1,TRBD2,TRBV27,TGTGCCAGCAGTTTCCTTGGCGGGGGGGCGTTCAATGAGCAGTTCTTC,CASSFLGGGAFNEQFF
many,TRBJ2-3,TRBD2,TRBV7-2,TGTGCCAGCAGCTCAAGGACTAGCGGGGGGGCGGCAGATACGCAGTATTTT,CASSSRTSGGAADTQYF
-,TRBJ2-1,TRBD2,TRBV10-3,TGTGCCATCAATAGCGGGGGGGGTCCCTCCTACAATGAGCAGTTCTTC,CAINSGGGPSYNEQFF
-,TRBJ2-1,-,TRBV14,TGTGCCAGCAGTGGACTTGGGAATGAGCAGTTCTTC,CASSGLGNEQFF
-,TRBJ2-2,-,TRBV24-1,TGTGCCACCAGTGATTATGACAGCACCGCGAACACCGGGGAGCTGTTTTTT,CATSDYDSTANTGELFF
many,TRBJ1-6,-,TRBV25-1,TGTGCCAGCAGTGAAATGGGGCGGGAGTATAATTCACCCCTCCACTTT,CASSEMGREYNSPLHF
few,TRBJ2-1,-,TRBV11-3,TGTGCCAGCCAGGACGGACACTCCTACAATGAGCAGTTCTTC,CASQDGHSYNEQFF
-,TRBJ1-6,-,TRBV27,TGTGCCAGCAGTCCCCGTCGGGATAATTCACCCCTCCACTTT,CASSPRRDNSPLHF
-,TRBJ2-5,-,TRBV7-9,TGTGCCAGCAGCTGGGTCTGGGGAGAGACCCAGTACTTC,CASSWVWGETQYF
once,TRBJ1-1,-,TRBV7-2,TGTGCCAGCACACGGGACGATTGGAACACTGAAGCTTTCTTT,CASTRDDWNTEAFF